What follows is one T cell receptor beta chain and its context. Its specificity is not known. V was cut by 6 bases and J by 3 bases, with 18 bases left in between. Germline V gives CDR1 SGHAT, CDR2 FQDESV (reference sequence). The CDR3 runs 15 residues. This entry comes from a study of cytomegalovirus exposure and HLA in healthy donors. General study results and limits: Roughly even sequencing depth across donors was the assumption behind the presence/absence analyses. Overall, roughly 170 TCR beta chains were annotated as cytomegalovirus-associated.

Use of 60 Vbeta and 13 Jbeta primers characterized the PCR. Using immunoSEQ multiplex PCR, the repertoire was profiled, and TCRdb retains in-frame clones only, with some absent. There are fewer than 45,000 clones in the sample; more than 90% occur only once, and roughly 2.7% lies in the top ten. The rearrangement links TRBV11-1 to TRBJ2-7; D perhaps matches TRBD2 (5 bases). The specimen was PBMCs. The receptor's source is a woman aged 18 to 35 in good health and CMV-seronegative. This CDR3 is CASSQPGKPLYEQYF. The CDR3 bases are TGTGCCAGCAGTCAACCGGGAAAACCTCTCTACGAGCAGTACTTC.